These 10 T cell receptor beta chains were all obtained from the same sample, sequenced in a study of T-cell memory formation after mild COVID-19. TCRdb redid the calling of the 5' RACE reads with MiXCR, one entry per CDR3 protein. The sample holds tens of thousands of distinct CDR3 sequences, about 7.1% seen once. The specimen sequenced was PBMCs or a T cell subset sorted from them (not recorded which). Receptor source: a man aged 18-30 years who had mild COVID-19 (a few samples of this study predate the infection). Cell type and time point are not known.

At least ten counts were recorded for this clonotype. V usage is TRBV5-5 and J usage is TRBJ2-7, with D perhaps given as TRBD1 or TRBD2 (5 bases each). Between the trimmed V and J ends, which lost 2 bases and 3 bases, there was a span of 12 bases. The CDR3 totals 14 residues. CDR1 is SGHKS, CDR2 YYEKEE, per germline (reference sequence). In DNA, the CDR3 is TGTGCCAGCAGCTTTGGACTGGGGGTCTACGAGCAGTACGTC. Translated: CASSFGLGVYEQYV.

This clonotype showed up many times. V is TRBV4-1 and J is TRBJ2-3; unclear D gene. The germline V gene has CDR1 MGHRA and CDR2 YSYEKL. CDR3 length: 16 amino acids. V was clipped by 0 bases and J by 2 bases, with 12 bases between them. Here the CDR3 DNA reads TGCGCCAGCAGCCAAGATTGGTACCCAAACACAGATACGCAGTATTTT. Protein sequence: CASSQDWYPNTDTQYF.

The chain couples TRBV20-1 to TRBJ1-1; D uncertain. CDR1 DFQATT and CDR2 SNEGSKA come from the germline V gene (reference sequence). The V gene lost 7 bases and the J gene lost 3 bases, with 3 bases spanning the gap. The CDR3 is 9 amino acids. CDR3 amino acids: CSVDTEAFF. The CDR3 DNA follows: TGCAGTGTCGACACTGAAGCTTTCTTT.

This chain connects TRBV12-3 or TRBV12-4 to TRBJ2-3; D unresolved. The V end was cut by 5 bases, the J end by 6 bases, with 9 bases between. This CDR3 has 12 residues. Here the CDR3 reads CASSPDGDTQYF. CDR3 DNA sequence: TGTGCCAGCAGTCCTGATGGTGATACGCAGTATTTT.

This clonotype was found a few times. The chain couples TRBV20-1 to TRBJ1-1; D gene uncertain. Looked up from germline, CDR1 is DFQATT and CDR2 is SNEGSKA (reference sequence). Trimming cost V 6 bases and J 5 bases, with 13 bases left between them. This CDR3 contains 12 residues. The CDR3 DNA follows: TGCAGTGCCTCCGATCCCACAACTGAAGCTTTCTTT. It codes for CSASDPTTEAFF.

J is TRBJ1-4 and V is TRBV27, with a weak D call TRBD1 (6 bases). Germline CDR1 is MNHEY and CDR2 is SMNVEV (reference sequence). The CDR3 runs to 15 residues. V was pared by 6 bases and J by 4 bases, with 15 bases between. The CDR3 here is CASRAGGLGNEKLFF. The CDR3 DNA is TGTGCCAGCAGGGCGGGGGGCCTGGGTAATGAAAAACTGTTTTTT. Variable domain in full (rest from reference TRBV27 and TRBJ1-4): EAQVTQNPRYLITVTGKKLTVTCSQNMNHEYMSWYRQDPGLGLRQIYYSMNVEVTDKGDVPEGYKVSRKEKRNFPLILESPSPNQTSLYFCASRAGGLGNEKLFFGSGTQLSVL.

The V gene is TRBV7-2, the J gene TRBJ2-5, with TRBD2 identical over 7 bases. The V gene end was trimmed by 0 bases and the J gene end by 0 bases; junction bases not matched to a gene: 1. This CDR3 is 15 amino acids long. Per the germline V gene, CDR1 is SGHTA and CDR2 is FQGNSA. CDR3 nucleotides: TGTGCCAGCAGCTTAGCGGGGGGGTACCAAGAGACCCAGTACTTC. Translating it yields CASSLAGGYQETQYF. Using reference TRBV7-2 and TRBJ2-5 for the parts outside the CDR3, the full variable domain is GAGVSQSPSNKVTEKGKDVELRCDPISGHTALYWYRQSLGQGLEFLIYFQGNSAPDKSGLPSDRFSAERTGGSVSTLTIQRTQQEDSAVYLCASSLAGGYQETQYFGPGTRLLVL.

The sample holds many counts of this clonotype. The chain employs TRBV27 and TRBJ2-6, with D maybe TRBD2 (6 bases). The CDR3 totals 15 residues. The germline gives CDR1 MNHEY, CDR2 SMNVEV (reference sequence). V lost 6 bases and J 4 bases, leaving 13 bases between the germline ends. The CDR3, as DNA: TGTGCCAGCAGAGGCGGGGAAGCAGGGGCCAACGTCCTGACTTTC. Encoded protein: CASRGGEAGANVLTF.

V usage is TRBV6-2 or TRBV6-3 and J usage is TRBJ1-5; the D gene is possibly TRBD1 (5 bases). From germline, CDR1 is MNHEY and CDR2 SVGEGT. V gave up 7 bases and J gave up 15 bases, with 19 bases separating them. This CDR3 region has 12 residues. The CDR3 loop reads CASTTGSGYLHF. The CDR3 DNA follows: TGTGCCAGCACTACGGGTTCAGGGTACCTGCATTTT.

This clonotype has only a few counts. CDR3 DNA: TGTGCCAGCAGCTTAGCGGCCCTAGCGGGGGGTACTAATGAGCAGTTCTTC. It yields the protein CASSLAALAGGTNEQFF. This chain joins TRBV7-2 and TRBJ2-1; TRBD2 aligns across 11 bases. J was trimmed by 7 bases and V by 0 bases; bases with no gene match: 8. The CDR3 spans 17 residues. Germline loops: CDR1 SGHTA, CDR2 FQGNSA.